This T cell receptor (beta chain) derives from a study of T cell changes during pregnancy in multiple sclerosis. With 5 bases removed from V and 4 bases from J, the gap between germline ends came to 11 bases. The CDR3 totals 13 residues. In germline, CDR1 is SGHRS, CDR2 YFSETQ. The repertoire was sequenced with immunoSEQ multiplex PCR; TCRdb's copy has only in-frame clones and lacks some. The repertoire holds approximately 50,000 clones, with around 94% as singletons. Material: CD4+ T cells from peripheral blood mononuclear cells, obtained in the third trimester of pregnancy. This TCR came from a female donor with multiple sclerosis, enrolled in a pregnancy study. V usage is TRBV5-1 and J usage is TRBJ2-3, with D maybe TRBD2 (6 bases). This CDR3 reads CASSPLASDTQYF. The CDR3 DNA sequence: TGCGCCAGCAGTCCACTAGCTTCAGATACGCAGTATTTT.